Listed here is a single TCR beta chain. This sample was included in a study of PD-L1 blockade in urothelial cancer. On the study more broadly: Atezolizumab, begun by patients at some point between 2013 and 2014, was given at 1,200 mg intravenously every 3 weeks.

Stated time point: pretreatment peripheral blood. Between the trimmed V and J ends, which lost 6 bases and 4 bases, there was a span of 24 bases. The CDR3 length is 17 residues. Germline V gene lookup returns CDR1 KGHSH and CDR2 LQKENI. The assay was immunoSEQ multiplex PCR, and TCRdb's table has in-frame clones only and misses some. The table includes about 86,000 clones, approximately 81% detected once. This chain uses TRBV18 with TRBJ1-2, with D perhaps TRBD1 (6 bases). The source is a man in his sixties with urothelial cancer. This specimen consisted of PBMCs, obtained around atezolizumab (anti-PD-L1) treatment. As DNA, the CDR3 is TGTGCCAGCTCCACAGTAGGGGGGACTAGCCCTGGCTATGGCTACACCTTC. As protein: CASSTVGGTSPGYGYTF.